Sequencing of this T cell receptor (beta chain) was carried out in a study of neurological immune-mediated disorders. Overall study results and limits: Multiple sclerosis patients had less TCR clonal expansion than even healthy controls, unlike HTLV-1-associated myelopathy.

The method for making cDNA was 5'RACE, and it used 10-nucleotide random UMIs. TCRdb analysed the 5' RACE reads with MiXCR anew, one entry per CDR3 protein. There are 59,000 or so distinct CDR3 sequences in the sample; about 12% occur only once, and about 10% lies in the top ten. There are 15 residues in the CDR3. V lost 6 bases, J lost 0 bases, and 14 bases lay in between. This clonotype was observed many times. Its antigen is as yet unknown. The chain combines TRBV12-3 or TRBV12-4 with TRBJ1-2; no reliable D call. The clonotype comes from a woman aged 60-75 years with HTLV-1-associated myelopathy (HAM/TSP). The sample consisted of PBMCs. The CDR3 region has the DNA TGTGCCAGCAGCACAGAGTGGGGTTCTAACTATGGCTACACCTTC. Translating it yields CASSTEWGSNYGYTF.